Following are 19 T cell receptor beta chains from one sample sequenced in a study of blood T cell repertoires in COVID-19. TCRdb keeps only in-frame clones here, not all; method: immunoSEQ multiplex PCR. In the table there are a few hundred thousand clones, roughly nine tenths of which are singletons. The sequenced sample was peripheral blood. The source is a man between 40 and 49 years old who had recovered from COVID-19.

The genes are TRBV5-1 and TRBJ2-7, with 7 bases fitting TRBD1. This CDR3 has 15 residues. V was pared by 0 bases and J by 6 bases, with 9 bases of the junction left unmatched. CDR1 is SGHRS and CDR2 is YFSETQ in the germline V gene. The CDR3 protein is CASSLAMAGGPEQYF. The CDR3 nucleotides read TGCGCCAGCAGCTTGGCCATGGCAGGGGGACCCGAGCAGTACTTC.

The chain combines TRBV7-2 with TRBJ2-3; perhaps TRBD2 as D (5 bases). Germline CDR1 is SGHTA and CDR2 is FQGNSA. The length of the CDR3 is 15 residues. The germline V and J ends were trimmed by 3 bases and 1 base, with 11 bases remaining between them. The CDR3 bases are TGTGCCAGCAGCTTTTCGGGATTACGCACAGATACGCAGTATTTT. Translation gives CASSFSGLRTDTQYF.

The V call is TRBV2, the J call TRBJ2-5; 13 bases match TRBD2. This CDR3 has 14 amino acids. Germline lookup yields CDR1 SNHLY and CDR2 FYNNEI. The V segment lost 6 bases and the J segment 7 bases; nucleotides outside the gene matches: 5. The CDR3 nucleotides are TGTGCCAGCAGCGGGACTAGCGGGGCAGGGACCCAGTACTTC. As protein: CASSGTSGAGTQYF.

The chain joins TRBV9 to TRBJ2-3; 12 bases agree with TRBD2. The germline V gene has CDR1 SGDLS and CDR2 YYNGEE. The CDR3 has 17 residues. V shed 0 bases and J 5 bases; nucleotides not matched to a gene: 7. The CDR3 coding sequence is TGTGCCAGCAGCGTAGATCCTAGCGGGAGGGCCGTAGATACGCAGTATTTT. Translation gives CASSVDPSGRAVDTQYF.

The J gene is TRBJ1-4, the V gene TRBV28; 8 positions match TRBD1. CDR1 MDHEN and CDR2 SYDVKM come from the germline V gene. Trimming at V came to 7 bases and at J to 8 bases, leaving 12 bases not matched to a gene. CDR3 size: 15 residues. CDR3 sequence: CASTPFGQGREKLFF. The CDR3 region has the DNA TGTGCCAGCACCCCGTTCGGACAGGGACGGGAAAAACTGTTTTTT.

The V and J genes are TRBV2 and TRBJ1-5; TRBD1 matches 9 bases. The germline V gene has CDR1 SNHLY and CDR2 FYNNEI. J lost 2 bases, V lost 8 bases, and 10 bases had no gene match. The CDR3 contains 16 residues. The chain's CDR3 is CASSEDRGVGNQPQHF. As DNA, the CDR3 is TGTGCCAGCTCGGAGGACAGGGGAGTTGGCAATCAGCCCCAGCATTTT.

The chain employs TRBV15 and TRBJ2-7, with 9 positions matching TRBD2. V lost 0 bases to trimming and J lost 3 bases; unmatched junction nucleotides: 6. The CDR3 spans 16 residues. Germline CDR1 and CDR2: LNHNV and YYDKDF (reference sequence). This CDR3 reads CATSRETPAGGYEQYF. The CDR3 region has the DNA TGTGCCACCAGCAGAGAGACCCCAGCGGGAGGCTACGAGCAGTACTTC.

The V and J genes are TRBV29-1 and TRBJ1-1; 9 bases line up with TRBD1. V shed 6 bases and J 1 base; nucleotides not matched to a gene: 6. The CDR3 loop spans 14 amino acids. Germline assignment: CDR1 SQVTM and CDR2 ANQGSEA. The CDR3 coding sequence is TGCAGCGTCTCAACAGGGGGCCCGAACACTGAAGCTTTCTTT. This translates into CSVSTGGPNTEAFF.

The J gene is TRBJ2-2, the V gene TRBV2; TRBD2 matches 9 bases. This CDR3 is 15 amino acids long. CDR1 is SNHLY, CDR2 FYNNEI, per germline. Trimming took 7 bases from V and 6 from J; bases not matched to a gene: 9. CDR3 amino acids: CASIMVAGDSGELFF. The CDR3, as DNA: TGTGCCAGCATTATGGTAGCGGGAGATTCCGGGGAGCTGTTTTTT.

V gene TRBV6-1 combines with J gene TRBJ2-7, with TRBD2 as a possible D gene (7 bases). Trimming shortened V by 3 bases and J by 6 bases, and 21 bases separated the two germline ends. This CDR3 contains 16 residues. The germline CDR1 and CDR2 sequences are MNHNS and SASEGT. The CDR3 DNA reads TGTGCCAGCAGTGAGGGTGCGGGGGCGCTTCCCTCCGAGCAGTACTTC. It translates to CASSEGAGALPSEQYF.

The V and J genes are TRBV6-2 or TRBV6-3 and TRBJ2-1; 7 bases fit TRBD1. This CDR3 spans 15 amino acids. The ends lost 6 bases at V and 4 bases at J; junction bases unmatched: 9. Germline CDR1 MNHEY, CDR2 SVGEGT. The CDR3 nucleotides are TGTGCCAGCAGCCCGTGGGACAGTGTATACAATGAGCAGTTCTTC. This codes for CASSPWDSVYNEQFF.

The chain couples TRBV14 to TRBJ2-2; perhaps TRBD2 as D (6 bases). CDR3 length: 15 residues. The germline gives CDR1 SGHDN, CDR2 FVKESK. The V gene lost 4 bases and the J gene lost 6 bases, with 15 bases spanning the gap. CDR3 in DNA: TGTGCCAGCAGCCGCGGGACCGCATGGGCCGGGGAGCTGTTTTTT. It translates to CASSRGTAWAGELFF.

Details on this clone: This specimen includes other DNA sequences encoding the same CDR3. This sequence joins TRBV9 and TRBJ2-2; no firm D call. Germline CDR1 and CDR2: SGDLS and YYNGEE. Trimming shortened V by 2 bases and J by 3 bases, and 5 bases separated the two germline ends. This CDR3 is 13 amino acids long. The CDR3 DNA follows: TGTGCCAGCAGCGTGGCAGACACCGGGGAGCTGTTTTTT. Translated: CASSVADTGELFF.

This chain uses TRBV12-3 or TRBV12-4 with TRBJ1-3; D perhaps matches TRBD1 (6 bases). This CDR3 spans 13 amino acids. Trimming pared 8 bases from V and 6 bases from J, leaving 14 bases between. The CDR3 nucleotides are TGTGCCAGCTTACAGGGCGGAGAAAACACCATATATTTT. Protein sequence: CASLQGGENTIYF.

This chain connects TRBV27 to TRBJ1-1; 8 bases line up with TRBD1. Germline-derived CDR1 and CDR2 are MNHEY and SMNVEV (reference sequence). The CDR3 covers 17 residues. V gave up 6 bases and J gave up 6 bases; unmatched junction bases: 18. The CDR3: CASSDPRGRGRRSEAFF. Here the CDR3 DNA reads TGTGCCAGCAGCGACCCCAGGGGCAGGGGGCGCAGATCTGAAGCTTTCTTT.

CDR3 residues: CASRLAGANEQFF. CDR3 coding DNA: TGTGCCAGTCGACTAGCGGGGGCGAATGAGCAGTTCTTC. V usage is TRBV12-3 or TRBV12-4 and J usage is TRBJ2-1; 12 nucleotides align to TRBD2. V was pared by 9 bases and J by 7 bases, with 4 bases of the junction left unmatched. The CDR3 loop spans 13 amino acids.

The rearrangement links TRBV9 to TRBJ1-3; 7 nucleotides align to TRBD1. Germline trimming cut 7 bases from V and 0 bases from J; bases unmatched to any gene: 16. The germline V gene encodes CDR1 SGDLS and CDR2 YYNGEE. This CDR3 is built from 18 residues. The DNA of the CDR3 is TGTGCCAGCGCGCCGAAGGGGGCGACCGGAGACTCTGGAAACACCATATATTTT. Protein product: CASAPKGATGDSGNTIYF.

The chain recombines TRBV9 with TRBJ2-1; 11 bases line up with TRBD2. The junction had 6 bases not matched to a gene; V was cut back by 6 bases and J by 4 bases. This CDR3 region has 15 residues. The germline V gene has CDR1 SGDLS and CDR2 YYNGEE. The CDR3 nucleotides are TGTGCCAGCACCCAACTAGCGGGGGATTACAATGAGCAGTTCTTC. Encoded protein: CASTQLAGDYNEQFF.

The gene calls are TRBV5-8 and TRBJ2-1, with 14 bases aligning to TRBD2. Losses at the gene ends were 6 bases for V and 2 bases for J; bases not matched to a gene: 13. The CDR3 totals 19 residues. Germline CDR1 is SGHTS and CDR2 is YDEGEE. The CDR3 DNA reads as TGTGCCAGCATCAAAGGAGGACTAGCGGGGGGCCTTACCTACAATGAGCAGTTCTTC. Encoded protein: CASIKGGLAGGLTYNEQFF.